This is a list of T cell receptor beta chains from one sample in a study of blood T cell repertoires in COVID-19. Libraries were prepared by immunoSEQ multiplex PCR; TCRdb keeps only in-frame clonotypes and omits some of them. The data contain a few hundred thousand clones, about 90% of them singletons. Input material: PBMCs or T cells enriched from blood (not recorded which). These receptors came from a man aged 30-40 years who had recovered from COVID-19. CDR3s leave out the opening cysteine and the closing phenylalanine or tryptophan. Each record gives: J gene, V gene, CDR3 protein.

TRBJ1-2 | TRBV5-1 | ASSFHPGQRGQEGYT
TRBJ1-6 | TRBV5-4 | ASSLGGAGGWNNSPLH
TRBJ2-1 | TRBV7-8 | ASSSRGYGRELRNEQF
TRBJ1-6 | TRBV7-2 | ASSLAGLLNSPLH
TRBJ2-3 | TRBV24-1 | ATSDPQGGDTQY
TRBJ2-5 | TRBV4-3 | ASSQDQGVTQY
TRBJ2-5 | TRBV5-6 | ASSLITGEETQY
TRBJ1-1 | TRBV30 | AWGGGNTEAF
TRBJ1-3 | TRBV19 | ASTFSGGTIY
TRBJ2-2 | TRBV12-5 | ASGLVRGVFGELF
TRBJ1-2 | TRBV7-2 | ASSLAQDIYGYT
TRBJ1-6 | TRBV2 | ANSRDYNSPLH
TRBJ2-3 | TRBV5-1 | ASSTGRPGVFAREDTQY
TRBJ2-1 | TRBV2 | ASSGRRDEQF
TRBJ1-5 | TRBV7-2 | ASSSDRGPQPQH
TRBJ1-1 | TRBV2 | ASRGRGGTEAF
TRBJ2-7 | TRBV3-1/TRBV3-2 | ASRLGQGNSYEQY
TRBJ2-3 | TRBV7-6 | ASSLGQGAWDTQY
TRBJ2-3 | TRBV5-8 | ASSLGQGQGTDTQY
TRBJ2-1 | TRBV7-9 | ASHDSSYNEQF
TRBJ2-1 | TRBV6-1 | ASSESFLLNEQF
TRBJ2-3 | TRBV7-7 | ASSRSGGILDTQY
TRBJ2-5 | TRBV6-5 | ASSQSEETQY
TRBJ1-3 | TRBV30 | ALPPQGPAADSGNTIY
TRBJ2-2 | TRBV6-4 | ASGREAGELF
TRBJ1-5 | TRBV4-2 | ASSQWGRQPQH
TRBJ1-1 | TRBV6-4 | ASTTDRGRLWSMNTEAF
TRBJ1-6 | TRBV18 | ASSRDSSPLH
TRBJ2-7 | TRBV7-9 | ASSLARGSGYEQY
TRBJ1-2 | TRBV27 | ASKTANYGYT
TRBJ1-5 | TRBV6-5 | ASSYTGTGNQPQH
TRBJ1-4 | TRBV7-6 | ASSTGQGDEKLF
TRBJ1-1 | TRBV9 | ASSVEGTGSTEAF
TRBJ2-1 | TRBV4-3 | ASSHSGNEQF
TRBJ1-1 | TRBV5-5 | ASSLDSLNTEAF
TRBJ1-4 | TRBV29-1 | SVVVGTGGHF
TRBJ1-2 | TRBV6-1 | ASSDGTETGAGYT
TRBJ1-3 | TRBV6-5 | ASSSIRGSSGNTIY
TRBJ1-1 | TRBV4-1 | ASSPPSRTLNTEAF
TRBJ1-5 | TRBV19 | ASTGWSDQPQH
TRBJ1-1 | TRBV2 | ARSTGGVGTEAF
TRBJ2-7 | TRBV2 | ASRAGDHEQY
TRBJ1-4 | TRBV2 | ASSERTNSNEKLF
TRBJ2-5 | TRBV3-1/TRBV3-2 | ASRGQAGETQY
TRBJ1-4 | TRBV6-1 | ASSETSNWLVREKLF
TRBJ1-1 | TRBV5-6 | ASSFRGADTEAF
TRBJ1-2 | TRBV29-1 | SVEDFQGVSGYT
TRBJ1-6 | TRBV19 | ASSNGVYNSPLH
TRBJ2-1 | TRBV4-1 | ASSQGTLGQGYNEQF
TRBJ1-1 | TRBV7-9 | ASSAMSAGNTEAF
TRBJ2-4 | TRBV29-1 | SVEHYGQGKNIQY
TRBJ1-2 | TRBV11-2 | ASSSRQKGNYGYT